The clone carrying this T cell receptor beta chain was found once. Other nucleotide sequences from this sample produce the same CDR3. CD8 cells regarded as naive lacked CD45RO, were positively chosen for CCR7, and omitted terminally differentiated effector memory CD45RA+ cells. Donation came from healthy HIV-negative adults that had no recent acute infections or vaccinations. V lost 5 bases to trimming and J lost 6 bases, with 10 bases between them. Germline lookup yields CDR1 SEHNR and CDR2 FQNEAQ (reference sequence). The CDR3 spans 12 residues. Method: immunoSEQ multiplex PCR; TCRdb's copy keeps in-frame clones and lacks some. Seen here are about 2,100,000 clones, 85% to 95% observed once, and the top ten hold approximately 1.7%. This sample stems from a study of shared clonotypes between healthy human individuals.

This chain joins TRBV7-9 and TRBJ1-1; D is uncertain. The TCR sequence derives from a man aged 18 to 29 in good health. Some clones in this sample may be carry-over from other donors' samples. Sequenced material: naive CD8+ T cells from PBMCs. The DNA of the CDR3 is TGTGCCAGCAGCCTTGGGAGAGCTGAAGCTTTCTTT. It is translated as CASSLGRAEAFF.